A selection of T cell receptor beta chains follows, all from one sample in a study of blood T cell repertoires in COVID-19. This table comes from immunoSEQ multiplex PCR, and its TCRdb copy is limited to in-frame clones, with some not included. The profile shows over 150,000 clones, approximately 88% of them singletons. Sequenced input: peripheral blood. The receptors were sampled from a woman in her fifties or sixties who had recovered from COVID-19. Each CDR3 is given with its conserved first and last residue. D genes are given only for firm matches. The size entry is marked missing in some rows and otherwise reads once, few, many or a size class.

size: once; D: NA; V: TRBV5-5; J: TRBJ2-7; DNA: TGTGCCAGCAGCTACCAGACAGAAGCCTCCTACGAGCAGTACTTC; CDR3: CASSYQTEASYEQYF
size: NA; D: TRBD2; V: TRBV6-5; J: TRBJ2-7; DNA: TGTGCCAGCTTGGATAGCGGGGGGATCTACGAGCAGTACTTC; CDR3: CASLDSGGIYEQYF
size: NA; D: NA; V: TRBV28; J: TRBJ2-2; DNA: TGTGCCAGCAGTTTGCCAGGGACTTCCACCGGGGAGCTGTTTTTT; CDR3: CASSLPGTSTGELFF
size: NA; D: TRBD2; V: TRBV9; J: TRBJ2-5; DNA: TGTGCCAGCAGCCTCGGACTAGCGGGGTGGGGGCGACAAGAGACCCAGTACTTC; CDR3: CASSLGLAGWGRQETQYF
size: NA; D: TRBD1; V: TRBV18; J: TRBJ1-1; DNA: TGTGCCAGCTCACCACCCCGGGGACAGGGGGCGGTGGTGCCTGAAGCTTTCTTT; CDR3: CASSPPRGQGAVVPEAFF
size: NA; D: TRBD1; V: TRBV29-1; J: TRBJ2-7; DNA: TGCAGCGTCGGGACAGGAAGCTCCTACGAGCAGTACTTC; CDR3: CSVGTGSSYEQYF
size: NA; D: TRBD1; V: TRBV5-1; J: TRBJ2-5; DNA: TGCGCCAGCAGTCTAAACAGGGGAGAGACCCAGTACTTC; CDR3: CASSLNRGETQYF
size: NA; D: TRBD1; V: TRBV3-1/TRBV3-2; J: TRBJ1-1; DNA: TGTGCCAGCAGCCAAGGACAGGGAAAAGCTTTCTTT; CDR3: CASSQGQGKAFF
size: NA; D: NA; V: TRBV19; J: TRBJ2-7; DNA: TGTGCCAGTAGTGCGGGTCAGTCCTACGAGCAGTACTTC; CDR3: CASSAGQSYEQYF
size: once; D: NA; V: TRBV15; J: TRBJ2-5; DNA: TGTGCCACCAGCAGGGGGGCAGCCCAAGAGACCCAGTACTTC; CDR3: CATSRGAAQETQYF
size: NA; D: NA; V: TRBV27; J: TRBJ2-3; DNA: TGTGCCAGCAGTCTTACCGGGACTTACACAGATACGCAGTATTTT; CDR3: CASSLTGTYTDTQYF
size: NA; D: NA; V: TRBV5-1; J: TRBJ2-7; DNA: TGCGCCAGCAGCTTCGGCGGTAGTACCTACGAGCAGTACTTC; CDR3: CASSFGGSTYEQYF
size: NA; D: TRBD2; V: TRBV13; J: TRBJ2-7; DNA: TGTGCCAGCAGTTTAGCGGGACTCCACTACGAGCAGTACTTC; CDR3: CASSLAGLHYEQYF
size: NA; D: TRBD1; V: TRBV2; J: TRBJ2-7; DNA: TGTGCCAGCTCGGGACAGACCTACGAGCAGTACTTC; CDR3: CASSGQTYEQYF
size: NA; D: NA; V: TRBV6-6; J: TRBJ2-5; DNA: TGTGCCAGCAGGCCACAGGGTTGGGAGACCCAGTACTTC; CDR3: CASRPQGWETQYF
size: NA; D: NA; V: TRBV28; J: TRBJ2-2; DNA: TGTGCCAGCAAGACAGGTCCGAACACCGGGGAGCTGTTTTTT; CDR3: CASKTGPNTGELFF
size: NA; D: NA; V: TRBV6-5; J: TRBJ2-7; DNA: TGTGCCAGCAGTAGTAAGGTACTACAGGGCTACGAGCAGTACTTC; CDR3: CASSSKVLQGYEQYF
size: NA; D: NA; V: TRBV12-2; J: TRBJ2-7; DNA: TGTGCAAGTCGCTTAAGACTACTAAACTTGGGCGAGCAGTACTTC; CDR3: CASRLRLLNLGEQYF
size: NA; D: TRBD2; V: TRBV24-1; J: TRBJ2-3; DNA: TGTGCCACCGGGGGATCTAGCGGGGGACCACGCACAGATACGCAGTATTTT; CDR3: CATGGSSGGPRTDTQYF
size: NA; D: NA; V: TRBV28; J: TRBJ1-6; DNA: TGTGCCAGCAGCCCCCCTGGGGGGGGTTCACCCCTCCACTTT; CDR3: CASSPPGGGSPLHF
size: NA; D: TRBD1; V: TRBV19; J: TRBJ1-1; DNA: TGTGCCAGTAGACCCCCCCGGGGACAGGGGGCAGGTGAAGCTTTCTTT; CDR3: CASRPPRGQGAGEAFF
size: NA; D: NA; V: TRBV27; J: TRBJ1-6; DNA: TGTGCCAGCAGAGAGGGAGTTATAGGTAATTCACCCCTCCACTTT; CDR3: CASREGVIGNSPLHF
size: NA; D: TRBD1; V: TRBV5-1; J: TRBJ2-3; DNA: TGCGCCAGCAGCACCGGGACAGGGGCGGCAGATACGCAGTATTTT; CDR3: CASSTGTGAADTQYF
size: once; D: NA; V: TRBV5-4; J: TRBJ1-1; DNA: TGTGCCAGCAGGGATGGACCGGGACAGAACACTGAAGCTTTCTTT; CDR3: CASRDGPGQNTEAFF
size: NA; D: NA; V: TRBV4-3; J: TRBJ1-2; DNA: TGCGCCAGCAGCCAAGATCCAGGCAGGGGCTACACCTTC; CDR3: CASSQDPGRGYTF
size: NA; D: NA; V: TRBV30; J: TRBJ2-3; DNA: TGTGCCTGGAGATCTTACACAGATACGCAGTATTTT; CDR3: CAWRSYTDTQYF
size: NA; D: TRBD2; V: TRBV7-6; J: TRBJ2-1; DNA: TGTGCCAGCAGCTCCCTGACCTCTAGCGGGGGGCGCTACAATGAGCAGTTCTTC; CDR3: CASSSLTSSGGRYNEQFF
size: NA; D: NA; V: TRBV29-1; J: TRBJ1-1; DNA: TGCAGCACTCGATCGGGGTCTTCCACTGAAGCTTTCTTT; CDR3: CSTRSGSSTEAFF
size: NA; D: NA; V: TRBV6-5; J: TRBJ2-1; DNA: TGTGCCAGCAGTTACGACTACTACAATGAGCAGTTCTTC; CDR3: CASSYDYYNEQFF
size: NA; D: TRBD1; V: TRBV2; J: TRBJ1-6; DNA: TGTGCCAGCAATTCGGCCCGGCAGGGGGTACTTTCACCCCTCCACTTT; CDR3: CASNSARQGVLSPLHF
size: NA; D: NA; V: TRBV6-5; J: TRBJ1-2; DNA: TGTGCCAGCAGTTACGGGGCAGGGAACTATGGCTACACCTTC; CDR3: CASSYGAGNYGYTF
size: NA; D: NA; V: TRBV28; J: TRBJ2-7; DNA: TGTGCCAGCAGCCCCAGGTCCCCATACGAGCAGTACTTC; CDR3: CASSPRSPYEQYF
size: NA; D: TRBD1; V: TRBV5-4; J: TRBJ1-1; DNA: TGTGCCAGCAGCTCGGGACAGCTGGATGAAGCTTTCTTT; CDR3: CASSSGQLDEAFF
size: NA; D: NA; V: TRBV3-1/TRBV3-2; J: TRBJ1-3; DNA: TGTGCCAGCAGCCCCATGGCAGTCTCTGGAAACACCATATATTTT; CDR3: CASSPMAVSGNTIYF
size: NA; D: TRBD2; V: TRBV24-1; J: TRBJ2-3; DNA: TGTGCCACCGGGAGGGGTAGCACAGATACGCAGTATTTT; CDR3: CATGRGSTDTQYF
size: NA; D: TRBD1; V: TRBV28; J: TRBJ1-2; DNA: TGTGCCAGCAAACCCGGCGGGACAGGGGGCGGAGGCTACACCTTC; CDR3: CASKPGGTGGGGYTF
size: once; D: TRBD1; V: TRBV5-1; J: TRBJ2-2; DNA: TGCGCCAGCAGCTCTACGGGACAGGGGCCCACCGGGGAGCTGTTTTTT; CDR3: CASSSTGQGPTGELFF
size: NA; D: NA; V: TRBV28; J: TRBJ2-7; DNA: TGTGCCAGCAGTTCCGCAGGGTGGTACGAGCAGTACTTC; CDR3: CASSSAGWYEQYF
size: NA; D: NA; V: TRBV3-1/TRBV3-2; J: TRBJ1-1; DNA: TGTGCCAGCAGCCAATCCCAATGGGCCGCTTTCTTT; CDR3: CASSQSQWAAFF
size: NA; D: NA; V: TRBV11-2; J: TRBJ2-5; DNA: TGTGCCAGCAGCTTGGGTACAGCCCTACAAGAGACCCAGTACTTC; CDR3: CASSLGTALQETQYF
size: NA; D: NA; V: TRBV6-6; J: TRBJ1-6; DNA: TGTGCCAGCAGTTCCGACTCCCGGTGGGAGAATTCACCCCTCCACTTT; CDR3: CASSSDSRWENSPLHF
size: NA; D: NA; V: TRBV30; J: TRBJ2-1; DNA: TGTGCCTGGAGTCCGCGGTACAATGAGCAGTTCTTC; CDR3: CAWSPRYNEQFF
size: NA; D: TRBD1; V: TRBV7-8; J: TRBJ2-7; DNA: TGTGCCAGCAGCTTACGACAGGGGCCCTACGAGCAGTACTTC; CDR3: CASSLRQGPYEQYF
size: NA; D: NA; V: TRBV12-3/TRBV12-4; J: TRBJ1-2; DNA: TGTGCCAGCAGTTTAGTGGGACTCGTCGGCTACACCTTC; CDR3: CASSLVGLVGYTF
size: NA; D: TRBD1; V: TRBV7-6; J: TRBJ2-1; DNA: TGTGCCAGCAGCAGGGACAGGGCTTTGGGCAATGAGCAGTTCTTC; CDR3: CASSRDRALGNEQFF
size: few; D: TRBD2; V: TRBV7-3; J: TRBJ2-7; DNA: TGTGCCAGCAGCTTAACTAGCGGGGGTTTCTACGAGCAGTACTTC; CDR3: CASSLTSGGFYEQYF
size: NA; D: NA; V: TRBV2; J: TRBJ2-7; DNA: TGTGCCAGCAGTCTATCCTCAGGGGAGCAGTACTTC; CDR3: CASSLSSGEQYF
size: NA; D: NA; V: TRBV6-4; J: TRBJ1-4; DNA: TGTGCCCTAGAAGGGGCCGTAACTAATGAAAAACTGTTTTTT; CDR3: CALEGAVTNEKLFF
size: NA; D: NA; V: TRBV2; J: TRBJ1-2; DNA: TGTGCCAGCAGTGCCGACAGACGGGCTGGAGGCTACACCTTC; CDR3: CASSADRRAGGYTF
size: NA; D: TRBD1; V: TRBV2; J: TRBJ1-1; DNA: TGTGCCAGCAGGGAAAGGACAGGGGGCATCACTGAAGCTTTCTTT; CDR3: CASRERTGGITEAFF
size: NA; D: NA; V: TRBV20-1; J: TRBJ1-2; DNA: TGCAGTACTTATGGCTACACCTTC; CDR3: CSTYGYTF
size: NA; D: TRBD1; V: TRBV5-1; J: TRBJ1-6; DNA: TGCGCCAGCAGCTTGACAGGGGAGCGCCGTTCCTATAATTCACCCCTCCACTTT; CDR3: CASSLTGERRSYNSPLHF